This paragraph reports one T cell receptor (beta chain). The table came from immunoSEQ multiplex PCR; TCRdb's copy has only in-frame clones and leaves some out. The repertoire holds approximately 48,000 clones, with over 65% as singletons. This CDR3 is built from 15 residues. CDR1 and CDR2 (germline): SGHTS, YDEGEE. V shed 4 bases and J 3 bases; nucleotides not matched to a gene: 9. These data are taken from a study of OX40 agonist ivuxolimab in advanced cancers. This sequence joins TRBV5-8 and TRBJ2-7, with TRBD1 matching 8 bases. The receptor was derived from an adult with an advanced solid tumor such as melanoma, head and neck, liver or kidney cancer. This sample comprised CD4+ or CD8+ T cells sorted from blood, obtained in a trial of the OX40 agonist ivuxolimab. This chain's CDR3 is CASSPRTGRYYEQYF. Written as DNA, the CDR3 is TGTGCCAGCAGCCCCAGGACAGGGCGATACTACGAGCAGTACTTC.